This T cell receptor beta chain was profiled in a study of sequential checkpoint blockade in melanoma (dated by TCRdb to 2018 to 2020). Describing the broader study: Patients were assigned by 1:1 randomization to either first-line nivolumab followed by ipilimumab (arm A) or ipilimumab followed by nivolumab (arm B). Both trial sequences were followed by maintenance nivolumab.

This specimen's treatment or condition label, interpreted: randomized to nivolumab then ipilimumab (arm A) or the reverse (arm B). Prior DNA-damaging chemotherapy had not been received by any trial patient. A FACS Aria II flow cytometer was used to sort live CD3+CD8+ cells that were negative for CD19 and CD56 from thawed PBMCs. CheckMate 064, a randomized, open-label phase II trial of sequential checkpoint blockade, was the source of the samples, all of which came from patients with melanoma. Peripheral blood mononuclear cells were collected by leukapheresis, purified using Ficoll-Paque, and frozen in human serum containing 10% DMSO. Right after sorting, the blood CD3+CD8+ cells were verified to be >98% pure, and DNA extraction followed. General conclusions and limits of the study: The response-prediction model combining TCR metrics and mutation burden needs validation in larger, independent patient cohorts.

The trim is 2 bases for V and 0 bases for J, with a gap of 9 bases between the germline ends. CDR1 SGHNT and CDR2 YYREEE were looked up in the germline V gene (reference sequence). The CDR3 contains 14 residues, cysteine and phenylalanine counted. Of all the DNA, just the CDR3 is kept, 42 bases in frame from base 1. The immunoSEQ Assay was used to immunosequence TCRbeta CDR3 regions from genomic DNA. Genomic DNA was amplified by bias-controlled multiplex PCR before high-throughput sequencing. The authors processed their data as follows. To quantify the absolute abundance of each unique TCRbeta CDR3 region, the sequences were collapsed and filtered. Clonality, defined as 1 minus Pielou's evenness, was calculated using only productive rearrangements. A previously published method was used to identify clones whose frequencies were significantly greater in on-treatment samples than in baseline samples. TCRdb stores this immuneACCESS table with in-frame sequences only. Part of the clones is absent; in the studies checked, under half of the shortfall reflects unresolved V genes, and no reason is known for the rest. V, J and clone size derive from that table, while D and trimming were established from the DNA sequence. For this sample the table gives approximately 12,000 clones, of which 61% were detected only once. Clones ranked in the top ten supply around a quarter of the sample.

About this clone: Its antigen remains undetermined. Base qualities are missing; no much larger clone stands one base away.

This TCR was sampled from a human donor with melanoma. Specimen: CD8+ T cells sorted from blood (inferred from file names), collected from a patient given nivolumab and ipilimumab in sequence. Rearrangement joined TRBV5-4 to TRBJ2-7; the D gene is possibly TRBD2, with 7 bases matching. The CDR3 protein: CASSLGGASYEQYF. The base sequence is TGTGCCAGCAGCTTAGGGGGGGCCTCCTACGAGCAGTACTTC.